This T cell receptor beta chain was recovered during a study of control samples from healthy donors and cancer patients. Assay: immunoSEQ multiplex PCR; the TCRdb copy retains only in-frame clones and omits some. This sample yields around 200,000 clones, of which 85% to 95% are seen a single time; over 1.3% belongs to the top ten. Sequenced input: blood. This TCR was recovered from a man in his late teens or twenties in good health.

CDR3 in DNA: TGTGCCAGTAGTATAGATCGGTTAATGGGACAGGGAAATGTCAATGAGCAGTTCTTC. It codes for CASSIDRLMGQGNVNEQFF. This chain connects TRBV19 to TRBJ2-1, with 9 bases matching TRBD1. Trimming removed 0 bases from V and 6 bases from J; junction bases left unmatched: 15. CDR3 length: 19 residues. The germline V gene encodes CDR1 LNHDA and CDR2 SQIVND (reference sequence).